This T cell receptor (beta chain) was identified during a study of blood T cell repertoires in COVID-19. Data came from immunoSEQ multiplex PCR; TCRdb stores just in-frame clones and leaves some out. The sample lists 250,000 to 350,000 clones, 88% seen once, with over 9% in the top ten. This TCR was recovered from a woman in her thirties with COVID-19, enrolled during active disease. The material sequenced was peripheral blood.

DNA of the CDR3: TGCGCCAGCAGCTTGGGTTCTAGCGGAGCCCGAGAGACCCAGTACTTC. It encodes CASSLGSSGARETQYF. The rearrangement links TRBV5-1 to TRBJ2-5; 7 bases match TRBD2. Germline loops: CDR1 SGHRS, CDR2 YFSETQ. Trimming cost V 0 bases and J 4 bases; bases outside gene matches: 9. The CDR3 is 16 amino acids.